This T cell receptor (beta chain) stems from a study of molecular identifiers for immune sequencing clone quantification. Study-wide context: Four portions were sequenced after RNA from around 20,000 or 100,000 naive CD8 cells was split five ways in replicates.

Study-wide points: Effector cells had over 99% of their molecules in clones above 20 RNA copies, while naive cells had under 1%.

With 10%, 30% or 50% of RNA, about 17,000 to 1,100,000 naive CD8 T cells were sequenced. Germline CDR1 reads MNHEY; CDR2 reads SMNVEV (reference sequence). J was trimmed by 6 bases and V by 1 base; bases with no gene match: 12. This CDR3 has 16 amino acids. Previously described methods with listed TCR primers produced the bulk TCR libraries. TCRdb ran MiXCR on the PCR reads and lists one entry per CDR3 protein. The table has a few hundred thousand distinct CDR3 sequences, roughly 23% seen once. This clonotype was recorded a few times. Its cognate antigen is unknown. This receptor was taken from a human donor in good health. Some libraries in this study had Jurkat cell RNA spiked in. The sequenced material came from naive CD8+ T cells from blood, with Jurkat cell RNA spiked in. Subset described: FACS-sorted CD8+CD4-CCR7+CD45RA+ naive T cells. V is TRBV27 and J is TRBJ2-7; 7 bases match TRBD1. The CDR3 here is CASSLLDPTGIGEQYF. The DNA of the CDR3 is TGTGCCAGCAGTTTATTAGACCCGACAGGGATCGGCGAGCAGTACTTC.